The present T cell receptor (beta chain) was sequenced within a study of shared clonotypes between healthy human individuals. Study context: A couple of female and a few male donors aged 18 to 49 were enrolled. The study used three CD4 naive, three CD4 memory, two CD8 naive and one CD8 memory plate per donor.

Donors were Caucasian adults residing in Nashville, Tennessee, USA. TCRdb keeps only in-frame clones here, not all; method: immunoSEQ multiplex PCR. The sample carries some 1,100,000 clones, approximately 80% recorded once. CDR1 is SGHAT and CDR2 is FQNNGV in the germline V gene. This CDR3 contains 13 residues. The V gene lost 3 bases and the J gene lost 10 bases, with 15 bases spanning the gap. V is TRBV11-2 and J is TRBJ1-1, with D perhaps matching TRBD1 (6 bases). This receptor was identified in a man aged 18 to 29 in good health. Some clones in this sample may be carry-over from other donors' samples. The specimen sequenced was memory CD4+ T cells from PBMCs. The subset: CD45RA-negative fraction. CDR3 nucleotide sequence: TGTGCCAGCAGCTTCCCCCGGGGGCGCGGAGCTTTCTTT. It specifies CASSFPRGRGAFF.